This entry describes one T cell receptor (beta chain). Its matching antigen is unknown. The table came from immunoSEQ multiplex PCR; TCRdb's copy has only in-frame clones and leaves some out. The sample has 10,000 or so clones, approximately 78% seen once; the top ten hold around 2%. Over chemoradiotherapy, repertoires were sampled more than once. This specimen belongs to a study of chemoradiotherapy in HPV16-positive cancers. Whole-study findings and limits: The functional HPV-specific definition rests on just a couple of HPV16-positive patients.

Collection took place from a patient who underwent chemoradiotherapy. This TCR was recovered from a human donor with HPV-associated anogenital cancer.

The CDR3 DNA reads as TGTGCCAGCAGTTACCTCGGGAGGGGCGAGCAGTACTTC. Translating gives CASSYLGRGEQYF. The chain uses TRBV6-5 and TRBJ2-7; TRBD2 matches at 8 bases. The CDR3 has 13 residues. V trimming: 2 bases; J trimming: 6 bases; junction bases outside the gene matches: 3. CDR1 is MNHEY and CDR2 is SVGAGI in the germline V gene.